This TCR beta chain derives from a study of beta chain features in type 1 diabetes. What was sequenced were expressed TCRB transcripts, since all of the isolated RNA had been reverse transcribed. The table came from immunoSEQ multiplex PCR; TCRdb's copy has only in-frame clones and leaves some out. Of 300,000 to 350,000 clones in the sample, 14% were seen once. On this clone itself: The antigen remains undetermined.

Per germline, CDR1 SGHDN and CDR2 FVKESK. The CDR3 extends over 13 amino acids. V gave up 1 base and J gave up 11 bases, with 14 bases separating them. Overall study results and limits: Fewer insertions but more deletions were seen at VDJ junctions in type 1 diabetes patients. Overrepresentation of cells with high TCR expression could result from cDNA sequencing. Any HLA effect on TCRB rearrangement was left unresolved by small sub-analyses. There was a moderate but significant shortening of TCRB CDR3s in all four CD4+ subsets of Type 1 diabetes patients.

Material: central memory CD4+ T cells from blood. The chain recombines TRBV14 with TRBJ1-2, with no clear D. This TCR derives from a man aged 25-45 years in good health. The CDR3: CASSQGSGSGYTF. The CDR3 DNA follows: TGTGCCAGCAGCCAAGGGAGCGGGTCGGGGTACACCTTC. Filled out from reference TRBV14 and TRBJ1-2, the complete variable domain reads EAGVTQFPSHSVIEKGQTVTLRCDPISGHDNLYWYRRVMGKEIKFLLHFVKESKQDESGMPNNRFLAERTGGTYSTLKVQPAELEDSGVYFCASSQGSGSGYTFGSGTRLTVV.